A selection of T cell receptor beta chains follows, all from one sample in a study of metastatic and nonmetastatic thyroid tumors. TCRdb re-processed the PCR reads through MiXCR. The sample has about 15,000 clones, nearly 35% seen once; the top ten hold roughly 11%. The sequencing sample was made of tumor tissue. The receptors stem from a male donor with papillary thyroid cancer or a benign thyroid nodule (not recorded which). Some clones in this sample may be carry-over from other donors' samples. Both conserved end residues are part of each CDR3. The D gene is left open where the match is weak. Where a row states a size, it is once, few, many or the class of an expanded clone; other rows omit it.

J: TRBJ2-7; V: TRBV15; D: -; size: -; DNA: TGTTCTACCAGCAGAGATGGGCGTTTCTACGAGCAGTACTTC; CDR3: CSTSRDGRFYEQYF
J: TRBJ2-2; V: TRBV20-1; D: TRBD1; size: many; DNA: TGCAGTGCTCGACAGGGGGCTGGCGGGGAGCTGTTTTTT; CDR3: CSARQGAGGELFF
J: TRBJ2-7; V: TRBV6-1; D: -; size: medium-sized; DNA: TGTGCCACCGGCCGGAAGGGTGGCTACGAGCAGTACTTC; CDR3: CATGRKGGYEQYF
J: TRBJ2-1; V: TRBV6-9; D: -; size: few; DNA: TGCGCCAGCAGCACTAGTGGGAGTAACAATGAGCAGTTCTTC; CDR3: CASSTSGSNNEQFF
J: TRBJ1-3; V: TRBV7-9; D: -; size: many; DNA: TGTGCCAGCAGCTTGTCCAACTCTGGAAACACCATATATTTT; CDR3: CASSLSNSGNTIYF
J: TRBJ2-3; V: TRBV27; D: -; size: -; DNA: TGTGCCAGCAAGGGGTTAGATACGCAGTATTTT; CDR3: CASKGLDTQYF
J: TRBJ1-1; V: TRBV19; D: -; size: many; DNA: TGTGCCAATAGTATCGGGCAGGGCGGGACTGAAGCTTTCTTT; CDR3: CANSIGQGGTEAFF
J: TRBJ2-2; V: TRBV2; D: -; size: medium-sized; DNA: TGTGCCGGGGGGGCCAAGAACACCGGGGAGCTGTTTTTT; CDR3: CAGGAKNTGELFF
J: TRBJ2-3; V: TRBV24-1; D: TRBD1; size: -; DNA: TGTGCCACCAGTGACTTACCGGGACAGGGTAGGACAGATACGCAGTATTTT; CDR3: CATSDLPGQGRTDTQYF
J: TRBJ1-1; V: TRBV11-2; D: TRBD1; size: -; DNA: TGTGCCAGCAGGGAACAGGGGGGCACTGAAGCTTTCTTT; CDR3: CASREQGGTEAFF
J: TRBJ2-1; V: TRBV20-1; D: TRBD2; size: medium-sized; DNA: TGCAGTGCTAGAGATACCAGGACTAGCGGGTACAATGAGCAGTTCTTC; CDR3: CSARDTRTSGYNEQFF
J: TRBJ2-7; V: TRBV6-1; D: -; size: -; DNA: TGTGCCAGCAGTGATAAGTTCGGGGGTTACGAGCAGTACTTC; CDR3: CASSDKFGGYEQYF
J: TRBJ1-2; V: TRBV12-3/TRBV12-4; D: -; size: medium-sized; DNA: TGTGCCAGCAGGGGGGACCACTATGGCTACACCTTC; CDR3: CASRGDHYGYTF
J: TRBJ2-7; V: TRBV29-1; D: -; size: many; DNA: TGCAGCGTTGAGTCAAACGGCGGGACAGCGACCTACGAGCAGTACTTC; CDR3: CSVESNGGTATYEQYF
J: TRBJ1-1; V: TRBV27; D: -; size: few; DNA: TGTGCCAGCAGTAGAATGGACGGAGACACTGAAGCTTTCTTT; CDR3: CASSRMDGDTEAFF
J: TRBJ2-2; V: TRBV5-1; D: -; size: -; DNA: TGCGCCAGCAGCTTGGGACAGACGAACACCGGGGAGCTGTTTTTT; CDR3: CASSLGQTNTGELFF
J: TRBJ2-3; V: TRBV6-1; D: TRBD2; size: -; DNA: TGTGCCAGCGGGACAGGACTAGCGGGCACAGATACGCCGTATTTT; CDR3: CASGTGLAGTDTPYF
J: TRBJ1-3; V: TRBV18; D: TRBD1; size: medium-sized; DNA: TGTGCCAGCTCAACGGTCCCCGGGACAGGTTACGGAAACACCATATATTTT; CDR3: CASSTVPGTGYGNTIYF
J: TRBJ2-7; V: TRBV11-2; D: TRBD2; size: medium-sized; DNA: TGTGCCAGCAGCTTCCGGGGGGGCACCACTTTTGGGGAGCAGTACTTC; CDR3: CASSFRGGTTFGEQYF
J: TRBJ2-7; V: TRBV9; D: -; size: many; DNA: TGTGCCAGCAGCCGGGGGCGAGGGAGCTCCTACGAGCAGTACTTC; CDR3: CASSRGRGSSYEQYF
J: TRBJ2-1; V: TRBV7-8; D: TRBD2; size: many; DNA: TGTGCCAGCAGCAGCCAGCGGGAGCTGCTCAATGAGCAGTTCTTC; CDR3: CASSSQRELLNEQFF
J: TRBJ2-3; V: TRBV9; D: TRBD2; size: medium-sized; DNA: TGTGCCAGCAGCGCCCCAGCTAGCGGGGGGACTAGCACAGATACGCAGTATTTT; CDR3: CASSAPASGGTSTDTQYF
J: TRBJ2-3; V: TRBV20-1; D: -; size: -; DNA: TGCAGTGCTAGGGAAGCGCGTGGTGTTCACCCTAGCACAGATACGCAGTATTTT; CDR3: CSAREARGVHPSTDTQYF
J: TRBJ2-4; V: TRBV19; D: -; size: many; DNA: TGTGCCAGTAGTAGCGCGAAAGGGTTGGACATTCAGTACTTC; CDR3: CASSSAKGLDIQYF
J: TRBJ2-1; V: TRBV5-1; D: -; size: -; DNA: TGCGCCAGCAGCATCGGGACCTCTCGGAATGAGCAGTTCTTC; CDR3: CASSIGTSRNEQFF
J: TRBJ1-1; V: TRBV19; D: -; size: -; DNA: TGTGCCAGTAAACTCCGCCCAACGAACACTGAAGCTTTCTTT; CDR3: CASKLRPTNTEAFF
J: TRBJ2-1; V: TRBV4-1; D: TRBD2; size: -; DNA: TGCGCCAGCCTTGGACTAGCGGGGGGGCCATACAATGAGCAGTTCTTC; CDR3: CASLGLAGGPYNEQFF
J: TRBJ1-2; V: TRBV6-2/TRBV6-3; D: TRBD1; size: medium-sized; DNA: TGTGCCAGCAGCCGCGACAGGGACTATGGCTACACCTTC; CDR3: CASSRDRDYGYTF
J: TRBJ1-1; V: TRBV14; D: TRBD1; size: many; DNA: TGTGCCAGCAGCCAAGCAAGGGGGCGAGGGACTGAAGCTTTCTTT; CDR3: CASSQARGRGTEAFF
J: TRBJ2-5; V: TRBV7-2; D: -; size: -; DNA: TGTGCCAGCAGTCGTCTAGTACCCGAGACCCAGTACTTC; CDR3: CASSRLVPETQYF
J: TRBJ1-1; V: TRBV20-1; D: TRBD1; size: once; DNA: TGCAGTGCTCCCCGGACAGGGTCGCCGAACAATGAAGCTTTCTTT; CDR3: CSAPRTGSPNNEAFF
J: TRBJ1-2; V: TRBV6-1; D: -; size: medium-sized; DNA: TGTGCCAGCACTCGAATCGGGGATTATGGCTACACCTTC; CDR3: CASTRIGDYGYTF